One T cell receptor (beta chain) is described in this entry. Its specificity is unknown. The CDR3 is 16 residues long. The trim removed 0 bases at V and 6 bases at J, leaving 8 bases unmatched. Germline V gives CDR1 SGHNT, CDR2 YYREEE (reference sequence). PCR primers comprised 60 Vbeta and 13 Jbeta primers. Measured with immunoSEQ multiplex PCR; TCRdb has only the in-frame clones, and not every one. Found here are roughly 100,000 clones, 65% to 90% of them singletons; the top ten hold 6.5% to 7%. Everyone who donated was a healthy bone marrow donor. The sample originates from a study of cytomegalovirus exposure and HLA in healthy donors. Study results and limitations: Earlier results showed most TCR beta V segments being productive about 87% or about 30% of the time. A highly shared variant cluster was judged a likely technical artifact. Approximately 160 TCR beta chains were listed as cytomegalovirus-associated.

The TCR originated in a man in his thirties or forties in good health and CMV-seropositive. This chain links TRBV5-4 with TRBJ1-1, with 10 bases matching TRBD1. The sequenced material came from PBMCs. The CDR3 region is CASSLGTPGQGSEAFF. CDR3 DNA sequence: TGTGCCAGCAGCTTGGGCACACCGGGACAGGGGTCTGAAGCTTTCTTT.